These 32 T cell receptor beta chains originate from one sample sequenced in a study of shared clonotypes between healthy human individuals (dated by TCRdb to 2018 to 2020). The library was prepared using the immunoSEQ multiplex PCR assay. Sourced from immuneACCESS, this table was stored by TCRdb with only in-frame sequences that have V and J called. A share of the clones is absent; for the studies checked, an unresolved V gene accounts for under half, and the remainder has no known explanation. The sample table holds a few million clones, of which approximately 94% were seen once. The ten largest account for roughly 0.15% of the sample. The sequenced material came from naive CD4+ T cells sorted from blood. This specimen's cell subset or site label, per the study, means: CD45RA+ positively selected. Source of these receptors: a man between 18 and 29 years old in good health.

The chain has TRBV19 and TRBJ1-3; D is ambiguous. The CDR3 length is 15 residues. The V gene's germline CDR1 is LNHDA and CDR2 SQIVND (reference sequence). Trimming cost V 6 bases and J 0 bases, with 12 bases left between them. CDR3 amino acids: CASRESGGSGNTIYF. The CDR3 nucleotides are TGTGCCAGTAGGGAGAGCGGAGGCTCTGGAAACACCATATATTTT.

The chain joins TRBV5-6 to TRBJ1-1, with D perhaps TRBD1 (6 bases). Trimming removed 1 base from V and 6 bases from J, with 10 bases in between. The CDR3 totals 13 residues. Looked up from germline, CDR1 is SGHDT and CDR2 is YYEEEE. CDR3 coding DNA: TGTGCCAGCAGCTTGTGGACAGTGGCTGAAGCTTTCTTT. Protein: CASSLWTVAEAFF.

This chain joins TRBV7-8 and TRBJ2-7; D possibly corresponds to TRBD1 (5 bases). From germline, CDR1 is SGHVS and CDR2 FQNEAQ. Between the trimmed V and J ends, which lost 5 bases and 0 bases, there was a span of 8 bases. The CDR3 is 13 amino acids. The CDR3 protein is CASSPQASYEQYF. The CDR3 DNA sequence: TGTGCCAGCAGCCCACAGGCCTCCTACGAGCAGTACTTC. Looking up the rest from reference TRBV7-8 and TRBJ2-7 gives the full variable domain: GAGVSQSPRYKVAKRGQDVALRCDPISGHVSLFWYQQALGQGPEFLTYFQNEAQLDKSGLPSDRFFAERPEGSVSTLKIQRTQQEDSAVYLCASSPQASYEQYFGPGTRLTVT.

In the case of this clone: The same CDR3 also results from other DNA sequences found in this sample. Here the CDR3 reads CASSLATNTEAFF. DNA of the CDR3: TGTGCCAGCAGCTTGGCGACGAACACTGAAGCTTTCTTT. The V call is TRBV7-9, the J call TRBJ1-1; no reliable D call. Trimming shortened V by 3 bases and J by 1 base, and 6 bases separated the two germline ends. CDR1 is SEHNR and CDR2 is FQNEAQ in the germline V gene (reference sequence). The CDR3 totals 13 residues.

The CDR3 nucleotides read TGTGCAGGATTGATAGCGGGGGTGAGCTCCTACAATGAGCAGTTCTTC. Translation: CAGLIAGVSSYNEQFF. V and J are TRBV12-2 and TRBJ2-1; the table's TRBD2 call for D was not verified on the DNA. TRBV12-2 is reported as a pseudogene. This CDR3 spans 16 amino acids.

With respect to this clone: Within the sample, other DNA sequences also encode this same CDR3. The chain carries TRBV5-4 and TRBJ2-3; TRBD1 matches 10 bases. Germline V gene lookup returns CDR1 SGHNT and CDR2 YYREEE (reference sequence). CDR3 length: 14 residues. V lost 4 bases, J lost 2 bases, and 1 base stayed unmatched. This CDR3 is CASSGTGDTDTQYF. CDR3 DNA: TGTGCCAGCAGCGGGACAGGGGACACAGATACGCAGTATTTT. Variable domain in full (rest from reference TRBV5-4 and TRBJ2-3): ETGVTQSPTHLIKTRGQQVTLRCSSQSGHNTVSWYQQALGQGPQFIFQYYREEENGRGNFPPRFSGLQFPNYSSELNVNALELDDSALYLCASSGTGDTDTQYFGPGTRLTVL.

This rearrangement joins TRBV4-1 to TRBJ2-1; 8 bases line up with TRBD2. The CDR3 length is 18 residues. CDR1 is MGHRA, CDR2 YSYEKL, per germline. J was trimmed by 0 bases and V by 0 bases; bases with no gene match: 7. The CDR3 sequence: CASSQEAGVGFSYNEQFF. The CDR3 DNA is TGCGCCAGCAGCCAAGAAGCGGGGGTAGGGTTCTCCTACAATGAGCAGTTCTTC.

The V and J genes are TRBV10-3 and TRBJ1-6; a weak D match, TRBD1 (5 bases). This CDR3 is 14 amino acids long. The germline gives CDR1 ENHRY, CDR2 SYGVKD. Deletions cut 4 bases from V and 12 bases from J, with 16 bases between. CDR3 loop: CAISVGDGAGPLHF. The CDR3 region has the DNA TGTGCCATCAGTGTGGGGGACGGTGCCGGACCCCTCCACTTT.

This chain uses TRBV27 with TRBJ2-5; D uncertain. The CDR3 spans 11 residues. Germline loops: CDR1 MNHEY, CDR2 SMNVEV (reference sequence). Trimming left V 1 base short and J 5 bases short, with 2 bases between. Here the CDR3 reads CASSLWETQYF. The CDR3 DNA sequence: TGTGCCAGCAGTTTATGGGAGACCCAGTACTTC.

The chain couples TRBV10-3 to TRBJ2-2; possible D gene TRBD2, 5 bases. There are 13 residues in the CDR3. Trimming cost V 2 bases and J 6 bases, with 7 bases left between them. Germline V gene data show CDR1 as ENHRY and CDR2 as SYGVKD. The CDR3 region is CAISEGSSGELFF. CDR3 nucleotides: TGTGCCATCAGTGAGGGGAGCTCCGGGGAGCTGTTTTTT.

Notes on this clone: This same CDR3 is encoded by further DNA sequences in the sample. V is TRBV4-1 and J is TRBJ1-5; D might be TRBD1 (6 bases). This CDR3 has 16 residues. V was shortened by 3 bases and J by 0 bases, with 12 bases between the two germline ends. CDR1 is MGHRA, CDR2 YSYEKL, per germline. The CDR3 loop is CASSQRQVYSNQPQHF. CDR3 DNA sequence: TGCGCCAGCAGCCAGAGACAGGTTTATAGCAATCAGCCCCAGCATTTT.

The chain joins TRBV10-3 to TRBJ2-2, with D perhaps TRBD1 (6 bases). The CDR3 is made up of 14 amino acids. The V end lost 3 bases, the J end lost 4 bases, and 9 bases lay between the germline ends. Germline values: CDR1 ENHRY, CDR2 SYGVKD. Here the CDR3 DNA reads TGTGCCATCAGTGAAGGACAGCTCACCGGGGAGCTGTTTTTT. Translating it yields CAISEGQLTGELFF.

The chain recombines TRBV28 with TRBJ1-6; D is uncertain. V dropped 4 bases and J dropped 7 bases, with 11 bases sitting between them. The germline V gene encodes CDR1 MDHEN and CDR2 SYDVKM. This CDR3 contains 14 residues. The CDR3 DNA follows: TGTGCCAGCAGTTATAGGGTGGGGAATTCACCCCTCCACTTT. As protein: CASSYRVGNSPLHF.

The V and J genes are TRBV19 and TRBJ1-1; no reliable D call. Trimming cost V 8 bases and J 4 bases, with 14 bases left between them. CDR1 and CDR2 from the germline V gene are LNHDA and SQIVND (reference sequence). The CDR3 is 13 amino acids. The CDR3 loop is CASGVARGTEAFF. Here the CDR3 DNA reads TGTGCCAGTGGGGTGGCCCGGGGCACTGAAGCTTTCTTT.

V usage is TRBV5-1 and J usage is TRBJ1-1, with D possibly TRBD1 on 6 matching bases. The CDR3 extends over 15 amino acids. With 2 bases removed from V and 0 bases from J, the gap between germline ends came to 11 bases. Per germline, CDR1 SGHRS and CDR2 YFSETQ. DNA of the CDR3: TGCGCCAGCAGCTTTACGGGACAAGTGAACACTGAAGCTTTCTTT. This translates into CASSFTGQVNTEAFF.

This clone was picked up one time. V usage is TRBV19 and J usage is TRBJ2-2; D may be TRBD2 (5 bases). The CDR3 sequence is 14 residues long. The V end was cut by 5 bases, the J end by 0 bases, with 7 bases between. Germline V gene data show CDR1 as LNHDA and CDR2 as SQIVND (reference sequence). Written as DNA, the CDR3 is TGTGCCAGTAGTCGGGATTCGAACACCGGGGAGCTGTTTTTT. The encoded protein is CASSRDSNTGELFF.

The V and J genes are TRBV6-1 and TRBJ2-5; D possibly corresponds to TRBD1 (5 bases). Germline CDR1 MNHNS, CDR2 SASEGT. The V gene lost 2 bases and the J gene lost 4 bases, with 17 bases spanning the gap. CDR3 length: 16 residues. CDR3 protein: CASSEMQGGALETQYF. The CDR3 DNA follows: TGTGCCAGCAGTGAAATGCAGGGCGGAGCTCTAGAGACCCAGTACTTC.

This clone was counted once. The genes are TRBV12-5 and TRBJ1-4; possible D gene TRBD1, 5 bases. Looked up from germline, CDR1 is LGHNT and CDR2 is FRNRAP. This CDR3 spans 16 amino acids. Trimming cost V 2 bases and J 5 bases, with 15 bases left between them. CDR3 DNA: TGTGCTAGTGGTTTGATAAAAGACAGCGTAAATGAAAAACTGTTTTTT. This translates into CASGLIKDSVNEKLFF.

J is TRBJ2-7 and V is TRBV28; 7 bases are shared with TRBD1. With 5 bases clipped from V and 5 bases from J, the junction kept 6 bases outside the gene matches. Germline V gene sequence: CDR1 MDHEN, CDR2 SYDVKM. The CDR3 runs 13 residues. The DNA for the CDR3 is TGTGCCAGCAGTCCACCCGACAGGGACGAGCAGTACTTC. This translates into CASSPPDRDEQYF.

The chain carries TRBV5-1 and TRBJ2-5; 7 nucleotides match TRBD1. Germline CDR1 is SGHRS and CDR2 is YFSETQ. The junction had 9 bases not matched to a gene; V was cut back by 2 bases and J by 5 bases. The CDR3 covers 15 residues. This CDR3 is CASSLSTGVVETQYF. The CDR3 region has the DNA TGCGCCAGCAGCTTAAGTACAGGGGTCGTTGAGACCCAGTACTTC.

This chain links TRBV7-3 with TRBJ2-1, with TRBD1 matching over 7 bases. CDR1 and CDR2 (germline): SGHTA, FQGTGA. The ends lost 0 bases at V and 10 bases at J; junction bases unmatched: 3. CDR3 length: 13 amino acids. The CDR3: CASSLTRQGEQFF. CDR3 nucleotide sequence: TGTGCCAGCAGCTTAACGAGACAGGGCGAGCAGTTCTTC.

On this clone: Other DNA sequences within the sample encode an identical CDR3. This chain uses TRBV18 with TRBJ2-5, with TRBD2 as a possible D gene (5 bases). V was shortened by 2 bases and J by 2 bases, with 6 bases between the two germline ends. The V gene's germline CDR1 is KGHSH and CDR2 LQKENI. CDR3 size: 13 residues. This CDR3 reads CASSPTGQETQYF. Written as DNA, the CDR3 is TGTGCCAGCTCACCAACGGGGCAAGAGACCCAGTACTTC. Full variable domain (missing parts from reference TRBV18 and TRBJ2-5): NAGVMQNPRHLVRRRGQEARLRCSPMKGHSHVYWYRQLPEEGLKFMVYLQKENIIDESGMPKERFSAEFPKEGPSILRIQQVVRGDSAAYFCASSPTGQETQYFGPGTRLLVL.

The chain recombines TRBV6-1 with TRBJ2-3, with D hard to call. Per germline, CDR1 MNHNS and CDR2 SASEGT. The CDR3 has 15 residues. V was clipped by 10 bases and J by 1 base, with 18 bases between them. The CDR3 loop is CATVEHPWGTDTQYF. In nucleotides, the CDR3 is TGTGCCACCGTGGAGCATCCATGGGGCACAGATACGCAGTATTTT.

The chain carries TRBV6-1 and TRBJ1-2; no clear D gene. Germline CDR1 MNHNS, CDR2 SASEGT. The CDR3 spans 16 residues. V was clipped by 4 bases and J by 4 bases, with 19 bases between them. The CDR3 region is CASSGWFMRKTYGYTF. CDR3 bases: TGTGCCAGCAGTGGTTGGTTCATGCGAAAGACCTATGGCTACACCTTC.

The V gene is TRBV2, the J gene TRBJ2-3, with 7 bases aligning to TRBD2. This CDR3 spans 14 amino acids. Trimming took 6 bases from V and 2 from J; bases not matched to a gene: 5. Germline lookup yields CDR1 SNHLY and CDR2 FYNNEI. CDR3 DNA sequence: TGTGCCAGCAGGACCGGGACTACCACAGATACGCAGTATTTT. Protein product: CASRTGTTTDTQYF.

J is TRBJ1-1 and V is TRBV27; no clear D. Germline loops: CDR1 MNHEY, CDR2 SMNVEV (reference sequence). The CDR3 runs 14 residues. The ends were cut back, 3 bases at V and 0 bases at J, with 8 bases in the middle. CDR3 protein: CASSFAGMNTEAFF. The CDR3 region has the DNA TGTGCCAGCAGTTTTGCTGGGATGAACACTGAAGCTTTCTTT.

The J gene is TRBJ2-3, the V gene TRBV5-6, with 8 bases lining up with TRBD2. Germline CDR1 is SGHDT and CDR2 is YYEEEE. Trimming cost V 1 base and J 4 bases; bases outside gene matches: 11. There are 17 residues in the CDR3. CDR3 DNA sequence: TGTGCCAGCAGCTTGCGATCCAGCGGGAGTGGGGCAGATACGCAGTATTTT. Translation gives CASSLRSSGSGADTQYF.

The J gene is TRBJ1-1, the V gene TRBV7-9; D ambiguous. V shed 2 bases and J shed 1 base, with 8 bases lying between them. Per the germline V gene, CDR1 is SEHNR and CDR2 is FQNEAQ (reference sequence). The CDR3 is made up of 14 amino acids. CDR3 amino acids: CASSLRQKNTEAFF. The CDR3 nucleotides are TGTGCCAGCAGCTTACGGCAGAAGAACACTGAAGCTTTCTTT.

The CDR3 here is CAAGAGETQYF. The CDR3 nucleotides read TGTGCCGCGGGGGCCGGTGAGACCCAGTACTTC. This chain connects TRBV19 to TRBJ2-5, with D maybe TRBD2 (7 bases). V lost 11 bases to trimming and J lost 5 bases, with 12 bases between them. This CDR3 is 11 amino acids long. Germline V gives CDR1 LNHDA, CDR2 SQIVND (reference sequence).

The chain links TRBV6-5 to TRBJ2-7; 11 nucleotides align to TRBD1. V shed 2 bases and J 7 bases; nucleotides not matched to a gene: 7. Germline assignment: CDR1 MNHEY and CDR2 SVGAGI. The CDR3 covers 15 residues. The CDR3 region has the DNA TGTGCCAGCAGTTACACACTTGGGACAGGGGGTGAGCAGTACTTC. It yields the protein CASSYTLGTGGEQYF.

V usage is TRBV5-6 and J usage is TRBJ1-1; 7 positions agree with TRBD1. V lost 0 bases, J lost 0 bases, and 5 bases stayed unmatched. Germline V gene sequence: CDR1 SGHDT, CDR2 YYEEEE. This CDR3 is built from 16 residues. This CDR3 reads CASSLGQGVLNTEAFF. CDR3 nucleotides: TGTGCCAGCAGCTTGGGACAGGGAGTGTTGAACACTGAAGCTTTCTTT.

The V and J genes are TRBV5-1 and TRBJ2-7, with 7 bases fitting TRBD2. This CDR3 has 13 amino acids. J was trimmed by 0 bases and V by 4 bases; bases with no gene match: 1. Germline loops: CDR1 SGHRS, CDR2 YFSETQ. CDR3 region: CASSGGDSYEQYF. The DNA of the CDR3 is TGCGCCAGCAGCGGGGGGGACTCCTACGAGCAGTACTTC.